Sequencing of this TCR beta chain was carried out in a study of vaccination effects on CD4 cells after COVID-19. Study background: Under the ViraFEST assay, PBMC were stimulated with viral peptide pools so that antigen-specific CD4+ T cells expanded. Sequencing was performed afterwards. It was a median of 72 days after the second dose that post-vaccine samples were obtained. Wells of roughly 1.9 million PBMC each were grown with 10 IU/ml IL-2 and about 9.6 ug/ml peptides.

Once cultured for roughly ten days, the cells underwent separation to obtain CD4+ T cells. Participants were vaccinated with two doses of either the BNT162b2 or mRNA-1273 vaccine. The method was immunoSEQ multiplex PCR; TCRdb's version includes in-frame clones alone and lacks a portion of them. The sample yields about 73,000 clones, over 65% seen once. The V gene's germline CDR1 is MNHNS and CDR2 SASEGT. Trimming removed 4 bases from V and 6 bases from J; junction bases left unmatched: 8. CDR3 length: 16 amino acids. Study observations and caveats: Late after vaccination, infection- and vaccine-induced clones showed marked clonal contraction.

Note on this clone: What it recognizes is unknown.

This chain joins TRBV6-1 and TRBJ1-6; the match to TRBD1 covers 8 bases. The TCR was taken from a human donor who received a COVID-19 vaccine. The specimen was CD4+ T cells from PBMCs cultured without peptide, collected after COVID-19 vaccination. The CDR3 spells CASSARTGKGNSPLHF. In nucleotides, the CDR3 is TGTGCCAGCAGTGCCAGGACAGGGAAGGGTAATTCACCCCTCCACTTT.